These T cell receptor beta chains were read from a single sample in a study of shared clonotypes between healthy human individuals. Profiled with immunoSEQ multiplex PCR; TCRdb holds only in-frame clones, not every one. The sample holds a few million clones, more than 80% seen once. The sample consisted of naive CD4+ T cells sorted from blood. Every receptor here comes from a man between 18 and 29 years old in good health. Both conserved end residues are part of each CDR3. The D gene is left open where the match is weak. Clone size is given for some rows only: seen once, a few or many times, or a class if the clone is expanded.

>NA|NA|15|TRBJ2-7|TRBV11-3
TGTGCCAGCAGCTTAGACGGCGGTAGCCTTTACGAGCAGTACTTC
CASSLDGGSLYEQYF
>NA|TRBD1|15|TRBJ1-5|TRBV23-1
TGCGCCAGCAGTCAATTGCAGGGGGCGAGGCAGCCCCAGCATTTT
CASSQLQGARQPQHF
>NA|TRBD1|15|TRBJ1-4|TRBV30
TGTGCCTGGAGTGCACGACAGGGGGATAATGAAAAACTGTTTTTT
CAWSARQGDNEKLFF
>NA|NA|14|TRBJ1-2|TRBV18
TGTGCCAGCTCACCCCCGAGTGTAGGCTATGGCTACACCTTC
CASSPPSVGYGYTF
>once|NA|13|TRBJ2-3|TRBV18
TGTGCCAGCTCACCCTTGGGGACAGATACGCAGTATTTT
CASSPLGTDTQYF
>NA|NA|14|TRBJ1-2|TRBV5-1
TGCGCCAGCAGTCTACCGACAGGTCTCTCTGGCTACACCTTC
CASSLPTGLSGYTF
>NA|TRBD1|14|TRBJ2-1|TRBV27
TGTGCCAGCAGTTTAGACAGGGTCTACAATGAGCAGTTCTTC
CASSLDRVYNEQFF
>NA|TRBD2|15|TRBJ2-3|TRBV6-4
TGTGCCAGCAGTCTGGGACTAGCGGGAATAGATACGCAGTATTTT
CASSLGLAGIDTQYF
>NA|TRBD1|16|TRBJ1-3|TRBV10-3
TGTGCCATCAGTACAGGGGCAGGGGGCTCTGGAAACACCATATATTTT
CAISTGAGGSGNTIYF
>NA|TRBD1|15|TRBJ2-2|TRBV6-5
TGTGCCAGCAGTTACAAGACAGGGGTAGTCGGGGAGCTGTTTTTT
CASSYKTGVVGELFF
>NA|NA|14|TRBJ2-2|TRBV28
TGTGCCAGCAGTTCCCCCGGCGGGGCCGGGGAGCTGTTTTTT
CASSSPGGAGELFF
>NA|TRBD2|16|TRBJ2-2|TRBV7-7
TGTGCTAGCAGCTCCCAGACTAGCGGGTACCCCGGGGAGCTGTTTTTT
CASSSQTSGYPGELFF
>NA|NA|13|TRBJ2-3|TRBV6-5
TGTGCCAGCAGTTACTCGGCGGGGGATACGCAGTATTTT
CASSYSAGDTQYF
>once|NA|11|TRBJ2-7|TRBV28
TGTGCCAGCGGAGGGTCATACGAGCAGTACTTC
CASGGSYEQYF
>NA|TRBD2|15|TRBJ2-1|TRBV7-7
TGTGCTAGCAGCTTAGGACTAGCGGGGGGTAATGAGCAGTTCTTC
CASSLGLAGGNEQFF
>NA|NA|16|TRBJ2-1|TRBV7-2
TGTGCCAGCAGCTCCTACGGTCAAATCTCGGGCAATGAGCAGTTCTTC
CASSSYGQISGNEQFF
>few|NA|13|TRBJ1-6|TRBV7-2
TGTGCCAGCAGCTTGTCTCGGGATTCACCCCTCCACTTT
CASSLSRDSPLHF
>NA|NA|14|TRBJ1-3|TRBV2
TGTGCCAGCAGAGAGGGAAGTGCTGGAAACACCATATATTTT
CASREGSAGNTIYF
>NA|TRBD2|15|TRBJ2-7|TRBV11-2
TGTGCCAGCAGCCTGACGACTAGCGGGAGTTACGAGCAGTACTTC
CASSLTTSGSYEQYF
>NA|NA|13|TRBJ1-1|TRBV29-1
TGCAGCGTTCTACAGGGAGAGAACACTGAAGCTTTCTTT
CSVLQGENTEAFF
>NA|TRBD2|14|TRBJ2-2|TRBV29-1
TGCAGCGTTGCCCTAGCGGTGAACACCGGGGAGCTGTTTTTT
CSVALAVNTGELFF
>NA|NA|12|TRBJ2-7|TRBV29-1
TGCAGCGTTGAATGGGGCAGCTACGAGCAGTACTTC
CSVEWGSYEQYF
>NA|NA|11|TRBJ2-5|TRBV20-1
TGCAGTGTCGACAGGCAAGAGACCCAGTACTTC
CSVDRQETQYF
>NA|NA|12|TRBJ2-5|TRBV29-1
TGCAGCGTTGAGCGGGCTGGGGGGACCCAGTACTTC
CSVERAGGTQYF
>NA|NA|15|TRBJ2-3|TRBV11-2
TGTGCCAGCAGCTTAATTGGCAGAGGCACAGATACGCAGTATTTT
CASSLIGRGTDTQYF
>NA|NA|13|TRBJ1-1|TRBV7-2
TGTGCCAGCAGCTCCAGACAGAACACTGAAGCTTTCTTT
CASSSRQNTEAFF
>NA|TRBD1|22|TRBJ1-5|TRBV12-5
TGTGCTAGTGGTTTGGGTCTAACCCGGACAGGGAGACATAACCGGTACAATCAGCCCCAGCATTTT
CASGLGLTRTGRHNRYNQPQHF
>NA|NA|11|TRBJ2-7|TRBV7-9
TGTGCCAGCAGCTTAGCGATGGGGTCGGACTTC
CASSLAMGSDF
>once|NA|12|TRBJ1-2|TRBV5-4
TGTGCCAGCAGCTTTCCAGGGGCAGGCTACACCTTC
CASSFPGAGYTF